A selection of T cell receptor beta chains follows, all from one sample in a study of OX40 agonist ivuxolimab in advanced cancers. Clones were read by immunoSEQ multiplex PCR, and TCRdb kept only the in-frame ones, dropping some. The sample has around 51,000 clones, more than 75% seen once. This specimen was CD4+ or CD8+ T cells sorted from blood, taken in a trial of the OX40 agonist ivuxolimab. The source is an adult with an advanced solid tumor such as melanoma, head and neck, liver or kidney cancer. The CDR3 runs from the conserved cysteine through the conserved F or W.

j_call v_call cdr3_aa
TRBJ1-2 TRBV6-5 CASSSLGGSHGYTF
TRBJ2-2 TRBV7-2 CASSLSLGQGRELFF
TRBJ1-1 TRBV30 CAWSPSSRATEAFF
TRBJ1-5 TRBV4-2 CASSQEPGVSNQPQHF
TRBJ2-5 TRBV15 CATSRPLTGKGETQYF
TRBJ1-2 TRBV4-1 CASSQVEGGGYGYTF
TRBJ2-1 TRBV9 CASSVDGEGYNEQFF
TRBJ2-1 TRBV29-1 CSVEWGLAGLPKEAYNEQFF
TRBJ2-2 TRBV19 CASSTWTSGWGGELFF
- TRBV27 CASSLCPITDRSSYEQYF
TRBJ1-1 TRBV7-3 CASSTLGNTEAFF
TRBJ2-1 TRBV27 CASSLTSGFGSYNEQFF
TRBJ1-1 TRBV27 CASSLANENTEAFF
TRBJ2-3 TRBV11-2 CASRDSQEDTQYF
TRBJ2-5 TRBV10-3 CAISERFVAGDLETQYF
TRBJ1-2 TRBV27 CASSLFWGRAGGYTF
TRBJ2-3 TRBV11-3 CASSSDWWTDTQYF
TRBJ1-4 TRBV9 CASSPLPGPTNEKLFF
TRBJ2-7 TRBV27 CASRGILQDALGEQYF
TRBJ1-1 TRBV4-3 CASSQIRNTEAFF
TRBJ2-7 TRBV30 CAWSGPWSSYEQYF
TRBJ2-7 TRBV27 CASSSQLQGNEQYF
TRBJ2-7 TRBV7-3 CASSLGLGTLTLGPYEQYF
TRBJ2-7 TRBV4-3 CASSQDRVEYEQYF